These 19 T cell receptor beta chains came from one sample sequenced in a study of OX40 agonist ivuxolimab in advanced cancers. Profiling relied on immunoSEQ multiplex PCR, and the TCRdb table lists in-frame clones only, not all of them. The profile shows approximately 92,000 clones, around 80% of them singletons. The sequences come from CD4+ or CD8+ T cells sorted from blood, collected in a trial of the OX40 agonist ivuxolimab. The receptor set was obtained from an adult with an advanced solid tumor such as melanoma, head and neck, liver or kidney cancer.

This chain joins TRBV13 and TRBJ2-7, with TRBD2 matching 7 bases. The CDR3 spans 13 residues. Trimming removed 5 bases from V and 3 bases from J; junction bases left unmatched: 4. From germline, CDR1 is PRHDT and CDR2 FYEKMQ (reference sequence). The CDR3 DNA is TGTGCCAGCAGCCCGGGCGGGGGCTACGAGCAGTACTTC. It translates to CASSPGGGYEQYF.

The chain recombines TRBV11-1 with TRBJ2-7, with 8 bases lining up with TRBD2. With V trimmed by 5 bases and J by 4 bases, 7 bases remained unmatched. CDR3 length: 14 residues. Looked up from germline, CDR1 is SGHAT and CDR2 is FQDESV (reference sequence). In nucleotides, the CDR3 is TGTGCCAGCAGCCCCAGGAGCGGGAGTTACGAGCAGTACTTC. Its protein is CASSPRSGSYEQYF.

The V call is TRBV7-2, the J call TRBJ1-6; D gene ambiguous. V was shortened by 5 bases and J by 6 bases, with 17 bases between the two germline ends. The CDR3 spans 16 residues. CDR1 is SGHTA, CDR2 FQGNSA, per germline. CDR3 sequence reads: CASSPREARGNSPLHF. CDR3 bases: TGTGCCAGCAGCCCTCGTGAGGCACGGGGTAATTCACCCCTCCACTTT.

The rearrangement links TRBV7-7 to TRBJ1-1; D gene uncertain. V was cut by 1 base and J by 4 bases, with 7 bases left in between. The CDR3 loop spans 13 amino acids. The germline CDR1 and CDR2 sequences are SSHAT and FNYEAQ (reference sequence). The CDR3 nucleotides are TGTGCCAGCAGCTTAGAAGTGACCACTGAAGCTTTCTTT. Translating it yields CASSLEVTTEAFF.

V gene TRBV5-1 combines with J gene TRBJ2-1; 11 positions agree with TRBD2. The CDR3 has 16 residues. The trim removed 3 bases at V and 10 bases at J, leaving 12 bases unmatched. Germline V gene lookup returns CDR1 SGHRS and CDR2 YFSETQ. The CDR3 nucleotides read TGCGCCAGCAGCTCCCCGGGGGTTAGCGGGGGGGCCGAGCAGTTCTTC. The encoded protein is CASSSPGVSGGAEQFF.

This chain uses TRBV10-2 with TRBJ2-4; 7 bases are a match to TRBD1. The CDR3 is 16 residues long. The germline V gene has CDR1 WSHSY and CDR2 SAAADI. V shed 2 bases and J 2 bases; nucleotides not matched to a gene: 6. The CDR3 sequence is CASSEEGAKSKNIQYF. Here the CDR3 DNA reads TGCGCCAGCAGTGAGGAGGGGGCTAAGTCCAAAAACATTCAGTACTTC.

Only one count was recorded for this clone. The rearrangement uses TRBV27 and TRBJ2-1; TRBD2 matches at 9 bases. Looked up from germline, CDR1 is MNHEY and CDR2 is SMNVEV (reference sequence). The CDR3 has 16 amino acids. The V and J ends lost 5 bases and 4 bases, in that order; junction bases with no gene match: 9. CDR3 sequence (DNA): TGTGCCAGCAGTCCCCAATTAGCGGGGGTTTACAATGAGCAGTTCTTC. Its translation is CASSPQLAGVYNEQFF.

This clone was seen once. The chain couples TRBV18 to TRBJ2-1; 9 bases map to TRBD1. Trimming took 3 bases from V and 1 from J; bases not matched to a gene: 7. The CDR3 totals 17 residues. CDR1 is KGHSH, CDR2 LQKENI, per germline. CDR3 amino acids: CASSPQGQGTSYNEQFF. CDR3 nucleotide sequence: TGTGCCAGCTCACCTCAGGGACAGGGAACGTCCTACAATGAGCAGTTCTTC.

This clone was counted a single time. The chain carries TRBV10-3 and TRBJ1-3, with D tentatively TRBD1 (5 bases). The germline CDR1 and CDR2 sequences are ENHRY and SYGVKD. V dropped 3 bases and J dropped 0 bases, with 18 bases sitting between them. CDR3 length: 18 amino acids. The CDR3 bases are TGTGCCATCAGTGAAATTGGAGGGGACGGGATCTCTGGAAACACCATATATTTT. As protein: CAISEIGGDGISGNTIYF.

CDR3 loop: CASSHTGTSTGANVLTF. The CDR3 DNA reads TGTGCCAGCAGTCACACAGGGACCTCCACTGGGGCCAACGTCCTGACTTTC. The J gene is TRBJ2-6, the V gene TRBV7-6, with D perhaps matching TRBD1 (6 bases). Germline V CDR1 and CDR2: SGHVS, FNYEAQ. V lost 6 bases to trimming and J lost 2 bases, with 17 bases between them. The CDR3 extends over 17 amino acids.

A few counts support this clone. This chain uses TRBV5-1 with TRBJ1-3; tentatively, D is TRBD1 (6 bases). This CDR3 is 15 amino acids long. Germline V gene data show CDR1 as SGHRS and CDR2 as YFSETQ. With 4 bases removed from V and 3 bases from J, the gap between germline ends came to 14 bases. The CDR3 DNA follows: TGCGCCAGCAGCAGGGAACAGGGAAGTGGAAACACCATATATTTT. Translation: CASSREQGSGNTIYF.

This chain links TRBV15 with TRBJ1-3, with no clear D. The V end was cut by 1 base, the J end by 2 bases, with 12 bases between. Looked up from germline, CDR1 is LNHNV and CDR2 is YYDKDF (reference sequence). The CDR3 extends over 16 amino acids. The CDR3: CATSRGVGTTGNTIYF. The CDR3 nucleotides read TGTGCCACCAGCAGAGGAGTGGGCACTACTGGAAACACCATATATTTT. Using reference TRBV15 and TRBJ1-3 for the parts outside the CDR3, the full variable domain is DAMVIQNPRYQVTQFGKPVTLSCSQTLNHNVMYWYQQKSSQAPKLLFHYYDKDFNNEADTPDNFQSRRPNTSFCFLDIRSPGLGDTAMYLCATSRGVGTTGNTIYFGEGSWLTVV.

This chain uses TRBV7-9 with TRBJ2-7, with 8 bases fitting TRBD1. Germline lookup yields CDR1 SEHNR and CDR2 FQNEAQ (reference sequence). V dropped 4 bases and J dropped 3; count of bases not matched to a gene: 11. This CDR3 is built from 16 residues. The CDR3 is CASSSGTGGPRYEQYF. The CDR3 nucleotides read TGTGCCAGCAGCTCAGGTACAGGGGGACCTCGCTACGAGCAGTACTTC. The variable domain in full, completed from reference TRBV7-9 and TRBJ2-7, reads DTGVSQNPRHKITKRGQNVTFRCDPISEHNRLYWYRQTLGQGPEFLTYFQNEAQLEKSRLLSDRFSAERPKGSFSTLEIQRTEQGDSAMYLCASSSGTGGPRYEQYFGPGTRLTVT.

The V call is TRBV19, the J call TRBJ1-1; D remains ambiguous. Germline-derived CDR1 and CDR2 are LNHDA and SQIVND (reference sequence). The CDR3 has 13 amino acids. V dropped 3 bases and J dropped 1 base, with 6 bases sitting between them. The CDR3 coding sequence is TGTGCCAGTAGTATCTACAGGAACACTGAAGCTTTCTTT. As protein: CASSIYRNTEAFF. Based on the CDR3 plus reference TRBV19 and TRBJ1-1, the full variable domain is DGGITQSPKYLFRKEGQNVTLSCEQNLNHDAMYWYRQDPGQGLRLIYYSQIVNDFQKGDIAEGYSVSREKKESFPLTVTSAQKNPTAFYLCASSIYRNTEAFFGQGTRLTVV.

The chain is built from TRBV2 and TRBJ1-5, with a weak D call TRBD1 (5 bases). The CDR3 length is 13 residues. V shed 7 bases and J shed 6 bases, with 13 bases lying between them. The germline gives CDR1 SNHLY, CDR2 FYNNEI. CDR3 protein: CASTREGIQPQHF. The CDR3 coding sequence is TGTGCCAGCACCAGGGAGGGGATTCAGCCCCAGCATTTT.

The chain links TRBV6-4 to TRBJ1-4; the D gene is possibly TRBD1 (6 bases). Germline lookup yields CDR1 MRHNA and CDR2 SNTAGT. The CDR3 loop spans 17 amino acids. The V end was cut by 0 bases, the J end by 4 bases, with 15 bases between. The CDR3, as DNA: TGTGCCAGCAGTGACTCGAGGGCGGACAGAGATAATGAAAAACTGTTTTTT. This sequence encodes CASSDSRADRDNEKLFF.

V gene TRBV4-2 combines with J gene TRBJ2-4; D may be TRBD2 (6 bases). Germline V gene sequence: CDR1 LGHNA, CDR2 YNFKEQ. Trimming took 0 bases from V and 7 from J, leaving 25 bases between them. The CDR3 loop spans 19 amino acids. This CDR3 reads CASSQELGGRVGVDNIQYF. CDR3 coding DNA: TGTGCCAGCAGCCAAGAATTGGGGGGAAGGGTGGGCGTAGACAACATTCAGTACTTC.

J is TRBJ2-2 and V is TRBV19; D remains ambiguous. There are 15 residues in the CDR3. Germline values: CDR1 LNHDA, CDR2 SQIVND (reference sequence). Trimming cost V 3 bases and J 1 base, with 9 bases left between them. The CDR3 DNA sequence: TGTGCCAGTAGTATCGGTTATCTGAACACCGGGGAGCTGTTTTTT. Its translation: CASSIGYLNTGELFF.

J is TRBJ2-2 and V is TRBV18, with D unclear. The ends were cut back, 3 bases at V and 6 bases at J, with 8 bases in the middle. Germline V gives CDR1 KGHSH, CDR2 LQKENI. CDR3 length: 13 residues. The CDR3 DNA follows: TGTGCCAGCTCACCGTGGGGATCCGGGGAGCTGTTTTTT. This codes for CASSPWGSGELFF.